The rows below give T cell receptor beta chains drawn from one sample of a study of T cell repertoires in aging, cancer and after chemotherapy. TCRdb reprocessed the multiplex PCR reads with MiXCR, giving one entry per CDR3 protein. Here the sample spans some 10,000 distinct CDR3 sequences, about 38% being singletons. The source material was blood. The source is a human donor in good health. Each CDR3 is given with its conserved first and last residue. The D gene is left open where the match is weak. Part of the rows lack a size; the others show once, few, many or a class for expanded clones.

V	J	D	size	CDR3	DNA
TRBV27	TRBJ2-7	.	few	CASSLHYEQYF	TGTGCCAGCAGTCTCCACTACGAGCAGTACTTC
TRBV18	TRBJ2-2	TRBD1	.	CASSHRDSGELFF	TGTGCCAGCTCACACCGGGACAGCGGGGAGCTGTTTTTT
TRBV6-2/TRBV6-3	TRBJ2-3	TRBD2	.	CASSYQAGLAALEGTQYF	TGTGCCAGCAGTTACCAGGCGGGACTAGCGGCCCTGGAGGGTACGCAGTATTTT
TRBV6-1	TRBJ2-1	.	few	CASQRRNEQFF	TGTGCCAGCCAAAGGAGGAATGAGCAGTTCTTC
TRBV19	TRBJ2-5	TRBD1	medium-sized	CASPGTGKETQYF	TGTGCCAGTCCCGGGACAGGGAAAGAGACCCAGTACTTC
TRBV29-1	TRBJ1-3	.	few	CSGTPGVGNTIYF	TGCAGCGGGACCCCCGGGGTCGGAAACACCATATATTTT
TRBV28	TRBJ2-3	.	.	CASKAITQYF	TGTGCCAGCAAGGCGATTACGCAGTATTTT
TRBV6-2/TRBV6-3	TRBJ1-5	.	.	CASTDGWTNQPQHF	TGTGCCAGCACGGACGGTTGGACCAATCAGCCCCAGCATTTT
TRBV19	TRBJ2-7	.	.	CASSIVGTGSSYEQYF	TGTGCCAGTAGTATAGTTGGGACGGGGAGCTCCTACGAGCAGTACTTC
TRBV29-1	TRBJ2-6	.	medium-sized	CSFLRDSGANVLTF	TGCAGCTTTCTCAGAGACTCTGGGGCCAACGTCCTGACTTTC
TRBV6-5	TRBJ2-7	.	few	CASSYSSAYEQYF	TGTGCCAGCAGTTACTCGAGTGCCTACGAGCAGTACTTC
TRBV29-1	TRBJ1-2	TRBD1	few	CSVDQSRGTDNSNYGYTF	TGCAGCGTTGACCAGAGTCGAGGGACAGATAATTCTAACTATGGCTACACCTTC
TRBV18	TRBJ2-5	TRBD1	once	CASSPPRTGGETQYF	TGTGCCAGCTCACCACCTCGGACAGGGGGAGAGACCCAGTACTTC
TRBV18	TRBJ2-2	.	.	CASSPRSGNTGELFF	TGTGCCAGCTCACCCCGCAGCGGTAACACCGGGGAGCTGTTTTTT
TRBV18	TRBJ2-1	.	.	CASSPAGSSLYNEQFF	TGTGCCAGCTCACCAGCGGGGAGTTCACTTTACAATGAGCAGTTCTTC
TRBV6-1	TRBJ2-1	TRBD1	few	CASSEVSGGPYNEQFF	TGTGCCAGCAGTGAAGTTTCAGGGGGCCCTTACAATGAGCAGTTCTTC
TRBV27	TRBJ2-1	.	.	CASSFQAVSYNEQFF	TGTGCCAGCAGTTTCCAAGCGGTTTCCTACAATGAGCAGTTCTTC
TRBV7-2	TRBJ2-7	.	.	CASSLGGARGEQYF	TGTGCCAGCAGCTTAGGAGGGGCGCGCGGCGAGCAGTACTTC
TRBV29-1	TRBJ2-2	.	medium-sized	CSVLWGTGELFF	TGCAGCGTTCTCTGGGGCACCGGGGAGCTGTTTTTT
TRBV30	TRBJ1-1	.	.	CAWGTGKVNTEAFF	TGTGCCTGGGGGACCGGGAAAGTAAACACTGAAGCTTTCTTT
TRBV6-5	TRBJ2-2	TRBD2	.	CASSRSGTSGSRELFF	TGTGCCAGCAGCAGATCCGGGACTAGCGGGAGCAGGGAGCTGTTTTTT
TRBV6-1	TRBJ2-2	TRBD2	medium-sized	CASSELADTGELFF	TGTGCCAGCAGTGAACTAGCGGACACCGGGGAGCTGTTTTTT
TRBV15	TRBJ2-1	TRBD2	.	CATSRDSLAGTVYNEQFF	TGTGCCACCAGCAGAGATTCCCTAGCGGGAACAGTCTACAATGAGCAGTTCTTC
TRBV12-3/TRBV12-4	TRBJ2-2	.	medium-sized	CASNPRGSNTGELFF	TGTGCCAGCAACCCTCGGGGTTCGAACACCGGGGAGCTGTTTTTT
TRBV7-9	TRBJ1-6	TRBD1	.	CASSQNRGGGQSPLHF	TGTGCCAGCAGCCAAAACAGGGGAGGAGGACAATCACCCCTCCACTTT
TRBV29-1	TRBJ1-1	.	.	CSSIGGGEAEAFF	TGCAGCTCCATCGGCGGGGGAGAAGCTGAAGCTTTCTTT
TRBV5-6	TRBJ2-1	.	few	CASSFPLAYNEQFF	TGTGCCAGCAGCTTCCCACTAGCCTACAATGAGCAGTTCTTC